Below, one T cell receptor (beta chain) is given with its context. RNA was extracted from bulk tissue without any cell sorting. The data derive from a study of tumor and adjacent non-tumor tissue in lung cancer. Three rounds of nested PCR, following a modified ARM-PCR protocol, produced the TCRbeta library. One entry per CDR3 protein, called by TCRdb with MiXCR from the multiplex PCR reads. The sample consists of 120,000 or so distinct CDR3 sequences, roughly 84% of them appearing once. Trimming removed 0 bases at V and 7 bases at J, with 14 bases between. The CDR3 extends over 15 amino acids. Germline V lookup: CDR1 SGHNT, CDR2 YYREEE (reference sequence).

This clonotype originated in an older man with non-small cell lung cancer. The sample was lung tumor tissue. The V gene is TRBV5-4, the J gene TRBJ2-1; D is perhaps TRBD2 (6 bases). CDR3 sequence (DNA): TGTGCCAGCAGCTTGGTCAGGGAGGCCAAGAATGAGCAGTTCTTC. Protein sequence: CASSLVREAKNEQFF.